Listed below are T cell receptor beta chains from one sample, sequenced in a study of blood T cell repertoires in COVID-19. The table came from immunoSEQ multiplex PCR; TCRdb's copy has only in-frame clones and leaves some out. This sample has about 150,000 clones, with around 89% found just once. The sequenced sample was peripheral blood. These receptors were collected from a woman aged 40 to 50 with acute or convalescent COVID-19. Each CDR3 is given with its conserved first and last residue. Fields, in order: clone size, J gene, D gene, V gene, CDR3 protein, CDR3 DNA. The D gene is left open where the match is weak. Some rows mark clone size as missing; the rest say once, few, many or name a class of expanded clone.

- TRBJ1-6 - TRBV6-5 CASRDSTYNSPLHF TGTGCCAGCAGGGACAGCACCTATAATTCACCCCTCCACTTT
- TRBJ1-2 - TRBV5-1 CASSLQRGNGYTF TGCGCCAGCAGCCTGCAACGGGGGAACGGCTACACCTTC
- TRBJ1-6 TRBD1 TRBV7-6 CASSTRQGGDSPLHF TGTGCCAGCAGCACCCGACAGGGCGGAGATTCACCCCTCCACTTT
- TRBJ2-3 TRBD2 TRBV4-1 CASSQVTSGRADSTDTQYF TGCGCCAGCAGCCAAGTAACTAGCGGGAGGGCCGATAGTACAGATACGCAGTATTTT
- TRBJ2-3 TRBD2 TRBV10-1 CASSESVAGEDTQYF TGCGCCAGCAGTGAGTCGGTAGCGGGGGAAGATACGCAGTATTTT
- TRBJ2-7 - TRBV11-2 CASRRLRDTQYEQYF TGTGCCAGCAGACGCCTCCGGGACACACAATACGAGCAGTACTTC
- TRBJ2-7 - TRBV20-1 CSAPGHSEQYF TGCAGTGCACCAGGACACTCCGAGCAGTACTTC
- TRBJ2-7 TRBD1 TRBV3-1/TRBV3-2 CASRRQGTYEQYF TGTGCCAGCCGTAGACAGGGGACCTACGAGCAGTACTTC
- TRBJ2-7 TRBD1 TRBV5-4 CASSQTLRTGANEQYF TGTGCCAGCAGCCAAACCCTAAGGACAGGGGCCAACGAGCAGTACTTC
few TRBJ1-6 TRBD1 TRBV6-5 CAGGDRVNSPLHF TGTGCCGGGGGGGACAGGGTAAATTCACCCCTCCACTTT
- TRBJ2-3 - TRBV28 CASSLSGAGVSDTQYF TGTGCCAGCAGTTTATCAGGGGCAGGGGTTTCAGATACGCAGTATTTT
- TRBJ2-2 - TRBV30 CAWSGTSSGELFF TGTGCCTGGAGTGGGACATCCTCCGGGGAGCTGTTTTTT
- TRBJ1-4 TRBD1 TRBV2 CASSETETGVEKLFF TGTGCCAGCAGTGAAACAGAGACAGGGGTGGAAAAACTGTTTTTT
- TRBJ2-1 TRBD1 TRBV5-4 CASSPIRDRDYNEQFF TGTGCCAGCAGCCCAATCCGGGACAGAGACTACAATGAGCAGTTCTTC
- TRBJ1-5 - TRBV5-6 CASSLAQGADQPQHF TGTGCCAGCAGCTTGGCCCAAGGGGCCGATCAGCCCCAGCATTTT
- TRBJ2-2 - TRBV27 CASSFEGNTGELFF TGTGCCAGCAGTTTCGAGGGAAACACCGGGGAGCTGTTTTTT
- TRBJ2-7 TRBD1 TRBV5-1 CASSLTGTGGGNEQYF TGCGCCAGCAGCTTGACCGGGACAGGGGGCGGAAACGAGCAGTACTTC
- TRBJ2-7 TRBD1 TRBV30 CAWNLQGAHEQYF TGTGCCTGGAATCTTCAGGGGGCCCACGAGCAGTACTTC
- TRBJ1-4 - TRBV2 CASSLTGKTNEKLFF TGTGCCAGCAGCCTAACAGGGAAAACTAATGAAAAACTGTTTTTT
- TRBJ2-7 - TRBV10-2 CASTTPAGTYEQYF TGCGCCAGCACAACGCCGGCGGGTACCTACGAGCAGTACTTC
once TRBJ2-1 - TRBV24-1 CATSARTVNEQFF TGTGCCACCAGTGCAAGGACAGTCAATGAGCAGTTCTTC
- TRBJ1-5 - TRBV24-1 CATSEPGSQPQHF TGTGCCACCAGTGAGCCGGGGAGTCAGCCCCAGCATTTT
- TRBJ2-1 - TRBV20-1 CSATQYEQFF TGCAGTGCCACCCAGTACGAGCAGTTCTTC
- TRBJ2-7 TRBD2 TRBV12-5 CASGLVSGGEQYF TGTGCTAGTGGTTTGGTGAGCGGGGGCGAGCAGTACTTC
- TRBJ2-7 TRBD1 TRBV19 CASSILDRFYEQYF TGTGCCAGTAGTATCCTGGACAGGTTCTACGAGCAGTACTTC
- TRBJ1-5 TRBD1 TRBV27 CASRTGQGGNQPQHF TGTGCCAGCAGGACGGGACAGGGAGGCAATCAGCCCCAGCATTTT
- TRBJ1-6 - TRBV9 CASSVDGRPSSPLHF TGTGCCAGCAGCGTAGACGGGAGGCCCAGCTCACCCCTCCACTTT
- TRBJ1-5 - TRBV30 CAWSPNGQFNQPQHF TGTGCCTGGAGTCCAAACGGACAGTTCAATCAGCCCCAGCATTTT
- TRBJ1-2 TRBD1 TRBV5-4 CASSRPGQDYGYTF TGTGCCAGCAGCCGCCCGGGACAGGACTATGGCTACACCTTC
- TRBJ2-7 TRBD1 TRBV5-1 CASSPESGGGTGDYEQYF TGCGCCAGCAGCCCAGAGAGTGGAGGTGGGACAGGGGACTACGAGCAGTACTTC
- TRBJ2-5 TRBD1 TRBV29-1 CSVEQGELETQYF TGCAGCGTTGAACAGGGGGAGCTGGAGACCCAGTACTTC
- TRBJ2-1 TRBD2 TRBV15 CATSRIAGDSYNEQFF TGTGCCACCAGCAGAATAGCGGGAGACTCCTACAATGAGCAGTTCTTC
- TRBJ1-1 TRBD1 TRBV29-1 CSVDRQGGAFF TGCAGCGTTGACCGACAGGGGGGAGCTTTCTTT
few TRBJ2-7 - TRBV5-6 CASSPTEAYEQYF TGTGCCAGCAGCCCCACGGAGGCCTACGAGCAGTACTTC
- TRBJ2-7 TRBD1 TRBV28 CASSQGTAPDYEQYF TGTGCCAGCAGCCAGGGGACAGCGCCCGACTATGAGCAGTACTTC
- TRBJ2-2 TRBD1 TRBV30 CAWSPGQGIGELFF TGTGCCTGGTCACCGGGACAGGGGATCGGGGAGCTGTTTTTT
- TRBJ2-7 - TRBV5-4 CASSLGQGGYEQYF TGTGCCAGCAGCTTGGGGCAGGGTGGGTACGAGCAGTACTTC
- TRBJ1-6 TRBD1 TRBV28 CASSASHGTGGNSPLHF TGTGCCAGCAGTGCCTCCCACGGGACAGGGGGAAATTCACCCCTCCACTTT
once TRBJ2-1 TRBD2 TRBV27 CASSPPGLARLDEQFF TGTGCCAGCAGTCCACCCGGACTAGCTCGTTTGGATGAGCAGTTCTTC
- TRBJ2-3 TRBD1 TRBV2 CASSMTGLLTDTQYF TGTGCCAGCAGCATGACAGGGTTGTTGACAGATACGCAGTATTTT
- TRBJ2-3 - TRBV19 CASSISSSTDTQYF TGTGCCAGTAGTATATCGTCTAGCACAGATACGCAGTATTTT
- TRBJ2-7 - TRBV6-1 CASSEYYTTYEQYF TGTGCCAGCAGTGAATATTACACCACCTACGAGCAGTACTTC
- TRBJ1-1 - TRBV3-1/TRBV3-2 CASSRSTGGSTEAFF TGTGCCAGCAGCCGTTCGACAGGCGGTTCCACTGAAGCTTTCTTT
- TRBJ2-1 - TRBV24-1 CATSDMSREPYNEQFF TGTGCCACCAGTGATATGTCTCGGGAGCCTTACAATGAGCAGTTCTTC
- TRBJ1-5 TRBD1 TRBV28 CASSLPGTAPKASNQPQHF TGTGCCAGCAGTTTACCCGGGACAGCCCCAAAAGCAAGCAATCAGCCCCAGCATTTT
- TRBJ1-5 TRBD1 TRBV4-1 CASSQDGTVNQPQHF TGCGCCAGCAGCCAAGATGGGACAGTAAATCAGCCCCAGCATTTT
- TRBJ2-7 TRBD1 TRBV11-3 CASSLSTGVTPYEQYF TGTGCCAGCAGCTTATCTACAGGGGTCACACCCTACGAGCAGTACTTC
- TRBJ1-1 - TRBV28 CASSLWGGTEAFF TGTGCCAGCAGTCTTTGGGGGGGCACTGAAGCTTTCTTT
- TRBJ2-1 - TRBV7-9 CASSPGGTLTYNEQFF TGTGCCAGCAGCCCGGGTGGGACTTTAACCTACAATGAGCAGTTCTTC